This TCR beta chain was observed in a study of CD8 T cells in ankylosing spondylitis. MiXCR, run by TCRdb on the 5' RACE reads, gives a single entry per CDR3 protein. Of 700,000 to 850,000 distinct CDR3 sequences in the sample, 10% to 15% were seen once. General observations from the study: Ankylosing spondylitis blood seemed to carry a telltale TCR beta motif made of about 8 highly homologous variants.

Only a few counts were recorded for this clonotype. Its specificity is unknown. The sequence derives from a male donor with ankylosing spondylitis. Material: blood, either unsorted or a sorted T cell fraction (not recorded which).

The CDR3: CASSLYVGRNTGELFF. The CDR3 region has the DNA TGCGCCAGCAGCTTGTACGTTGGGCGCAACACCGGGGAGCTGTTTTTT. The chain employs TRBV5-1 and TRBJ2-2; D call uncertain. The CDR3 covers 16 residues. V dropped 1 base and J dropped 2 bases, with 12 bases sitting between them. Germline assignment: CDR1 SGHRS and CDR2 YFSETQ.